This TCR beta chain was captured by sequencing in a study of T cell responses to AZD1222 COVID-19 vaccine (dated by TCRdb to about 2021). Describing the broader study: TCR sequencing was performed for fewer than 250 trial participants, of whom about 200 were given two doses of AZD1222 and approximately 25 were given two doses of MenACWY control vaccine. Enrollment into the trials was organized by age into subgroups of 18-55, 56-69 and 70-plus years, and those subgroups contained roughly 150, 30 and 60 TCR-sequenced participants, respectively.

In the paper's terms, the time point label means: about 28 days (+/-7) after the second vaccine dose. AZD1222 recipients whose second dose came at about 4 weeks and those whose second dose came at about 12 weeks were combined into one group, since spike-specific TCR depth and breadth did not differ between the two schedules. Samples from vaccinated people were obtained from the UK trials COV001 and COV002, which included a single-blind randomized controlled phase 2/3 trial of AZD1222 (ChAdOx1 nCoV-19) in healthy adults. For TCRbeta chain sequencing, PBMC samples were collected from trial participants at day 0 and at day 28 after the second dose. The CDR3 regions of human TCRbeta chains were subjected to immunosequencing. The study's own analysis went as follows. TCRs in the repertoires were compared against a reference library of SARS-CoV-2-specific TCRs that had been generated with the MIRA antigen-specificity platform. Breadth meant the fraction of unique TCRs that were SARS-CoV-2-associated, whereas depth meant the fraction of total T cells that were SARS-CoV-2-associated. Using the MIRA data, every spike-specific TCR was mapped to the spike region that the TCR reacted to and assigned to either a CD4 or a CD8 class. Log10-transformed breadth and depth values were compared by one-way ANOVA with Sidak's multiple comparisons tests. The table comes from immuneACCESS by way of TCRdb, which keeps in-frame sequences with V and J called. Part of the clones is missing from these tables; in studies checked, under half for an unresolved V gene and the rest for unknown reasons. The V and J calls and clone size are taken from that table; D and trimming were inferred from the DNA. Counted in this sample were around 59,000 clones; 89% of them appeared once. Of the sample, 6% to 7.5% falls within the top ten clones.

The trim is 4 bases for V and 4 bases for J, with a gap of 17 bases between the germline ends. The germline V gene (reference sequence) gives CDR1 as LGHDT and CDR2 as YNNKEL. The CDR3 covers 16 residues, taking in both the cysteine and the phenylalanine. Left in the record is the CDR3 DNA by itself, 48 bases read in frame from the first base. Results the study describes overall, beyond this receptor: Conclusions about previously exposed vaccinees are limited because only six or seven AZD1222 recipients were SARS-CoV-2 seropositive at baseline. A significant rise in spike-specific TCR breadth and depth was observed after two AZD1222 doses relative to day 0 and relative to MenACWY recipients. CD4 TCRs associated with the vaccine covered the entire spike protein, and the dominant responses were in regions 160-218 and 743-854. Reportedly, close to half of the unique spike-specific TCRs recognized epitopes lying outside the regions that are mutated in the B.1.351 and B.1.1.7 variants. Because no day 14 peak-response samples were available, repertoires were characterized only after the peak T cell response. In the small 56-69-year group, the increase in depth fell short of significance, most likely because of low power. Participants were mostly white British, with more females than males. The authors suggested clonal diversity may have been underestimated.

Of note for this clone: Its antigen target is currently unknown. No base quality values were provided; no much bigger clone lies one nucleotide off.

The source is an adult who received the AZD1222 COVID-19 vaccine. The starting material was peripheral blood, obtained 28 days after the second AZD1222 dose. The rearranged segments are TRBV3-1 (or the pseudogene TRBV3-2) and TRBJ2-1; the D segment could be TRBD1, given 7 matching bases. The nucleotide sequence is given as TGTGCCAGCAGCCCCCAAGGAGGGGGCGCATACAATGAGCAGTTCTTC. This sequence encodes CASSPQGGGAYNEQFF.